Included here is one TCR beta chain sequence, with context. This clone's antigen is unknown. Base quality data are lacking; no much larger clone is found one base away. The CDR3 regions of human TCRbeta chains were subjected to immunosequencing. In the paper's pipeline: TCRs in the repertoires were compared against a reference library of SARS-CoV-2-specific TCRs that had been generated with the MIRA antigen-specificity platform. Breadth was defined as the fraction of unique TCRs that were SARS-CoV-2-associated, and depth was defined as the fraction of total T cells that were SARS-CoV-2-associated. Using the MIRA data, each spike-specific TCR was mapped to the spike region that the TCR reacts to and placed in a CD4 or CD8 class. Log10-transformed breadth and depth values were compared by one-way ANOVA with Sidak's multiple comparisons tests. As stored in TCRdb, this immuneACCESS dataset retains in-frame rearrangements with V and J assigned. A fraction of the clones does not appear; measured against another copy, unresolved V genes explain less than half of the discrepancy, and the remainder lacks a known reason. V, J and clone size are those of that table, while D and trimming were read from the DNA. This sample comprises about 160,000 clones, 80% to 90% of them detected only once. Of the sample, 6% to 8% falls within the top ten clones.

The CDR3, from cysteine to phenylalanine, totals 14 residues. Here the CDR3 DNA is all that survives: 42 bases in frame from base 1. V is shortened by 4 bases, J by 4 bases, and the region joining them spans 13 bases. Taken from the germline V gene (reference sequence), the CDR1 and CDR2 loops are LGHDT and YNNKEL. Taken with the paper, the label for time point translates to: baseline before first vaccination. Vaccinee samples came from UK trials COV001 and COV002, including a single-blind randomized controlled phase 2/3 trial of AZD1222 (ChAdOx1 nCoV-19) in healthy adults. For TCRbeta chain sequencing, PBMC samples were collected from trial participants at day 0 and at day 28 after the second dose. This record comes from a study of T cell responses to AZD1222 COVID-19 vaccine (dated by TCRdb to the early 2020s). A note on the overall study: AZD1222 recipients whose second dose came at about 4 weeks and those whose second dose came at about 12 weeks were combined into one group, since spike-specific TCR depth and breadth did not differ between the two schedules. TCR sequencing was performed for fewer than 250 trial participants, of whom 200 to 220 were given two doses of AZD1222 and roughly 25 were given two doses of MenACWY control vaccine. Trial participants were enrolled by age into 18-55, 56-69 and 70-plus year subgroups, with roughly 150, 30 and 60 TCR-sequenced participants respectively. The research as a whole found: Epitopes outside the regions mutated in the B.1.351 and B.1.1.7 variants were reportedly recognized by nearly half of the unique spike-specific TCRs. Spike-specific TCR breadth and depth rose significantly after two AZD1222 doses compared with day 0 and with MenACWY recipients. CD4 TCRs associated with the vaccine covered the entire spike protein, and the dominant responses were in regions 160-218 and 743-854. The 56-69-year group was small, and its depth increase did not reach significance, likely because of low power. Conclusions about previously exposed vaccinees are limited, since just 5 to 7 AZD1222 recipients were seropositive for SARS-CoV-2 at baseline. Because no samples from the day 14 peak response were available, repertoires could be characterized only after the peak T cell response. Participants were mostly white British and included more females than males, and it was suggested by the authors that clonal diversity may have been underestimated.

The source of this sequence is an adult in good health. The rearranged chain carries TRBV3-1 (or the pseudogene TRBV3-2) and TRBJ1-1; no D gene can be assigned with confidence. The sample here was peripheral blood, taken on day 0 of AZD1222 vaccination. The sequenced DNA: TGTGCCAGCAGCCGATCCCTTCCATCCACTGAAGCTTTCTTT. Its coded protein is CASSRSLPSTEAFF.